Shown below are 26 T cell receptor beta chains from a single sample sequenced in a study of cytomegalovirus exposure and HLA in healthy donors. The PCR used 60 Vbeta and 13 Jbeta primers. Clones were read by immunoSEQ multiplex PCR, and TCRdb kept only the in-frame ones, dropping some. The table includes some 52,000 clones, more than 65% detected once. The sample comprised PBMCs. The receptors shown here come from a woman aged 50 to 60 in good health and CMV-seronegative.

This chain links TRBV7-8 with TRBJ1-4; D uncertain. The CDR3 sequence is 15 residues long. From germline, CDR1 is SGHVS and CDR2 FQNEAQ. Trimming removed 5 bases from V and 5 bases from J, with 15 bases in between. The CDR3 here is CASSLYTLPNEKLFF. The CDR3 DNA follows: TGTGCCAGCAGCCTGTACACACTACCAAATGAAAAACTGTTTTTT.

The J gene is TRBJ1-2, the V gene TRBV6-1; no definite D call. The CDR3 has 13 amino acids. The V and J ends lost 3 bases and 4 bases respectively, with 9 bases between them. Looked up from germline, CDR1 is MNHNS and CDR2 is SASEGT. This CDR3 is CASSEERSYGYTF. As DNA, the CDR3 is TGTGCCAGCAGTGAGGAGAGATCCTATGGCTACACCTTC.

This clone showed up just a few times. V usage is TRBV5-5 and J usage is TRBJ2-5; 8 bases are a match to TRBD2. The CDR3 is 14 residues long. Germline trimming cut 5 bases from V and 2 bases from J; bases unmatched to any gene: 5. Germline values: CDR1 SGHKS, CDR2 YYEKEE (reference sequence). Here the CDR3 reads CASRTTSAQETQYF. In nucleotides, the CDR3 is TGTGCCAGCAGAACGACTAGCGCACAAGAGACCCAGTACTTC.

The V gene is TRBV7-6, the J gene TRBJ2-5; 7 bases fit TRBD1. The germline V gene has CDR1 SGHVS and CDR2 FNYEAQ. The junction had 10 bases not matched to a gene; V was cut back by 8 bases and J by 7 bases. The CDR3 runs to 13 residues. CDR3 nucleotides: TGTGCCAGCGGACAGGCAAACGACGGGACCCAGTACTTC. Its translation is CASGQANDGTQYF.

The gene calls are TRBV28 and TRBJ1-2, with 9 bases that match TRBD1. V trimming: 4 bases; J trimming: 5 bases; junction bases outside the gene matches: 11. Germline V gene lookup returns CDR1 MDHEN and CDR2 SYDVKM. This CDR3 has 16 residues. The CDR3 nucleotides are TGTGCCAGCAGTTCACAACAGGGGGCGATTGTTTATGGCTACACCTTC. Its translation: CASSSQQGAIVYGYTF.

The chain carries TRBV6-1 and TRBJ2-2; maybe TRBD2 (6 bases). Germline V gene lookup returns CDR1 MNHNS and CDR2 SASEGT. The CDR3 sequence is 12 residues long. The ends were cut back, 11 bases at V and 2 bases at J, with 9 bases in the middle. The CDR3 loop is CALGLNTGELFF. CDR3 nucleotides: TGTGCCCTGGGACTCAACACCGGGGAGCTGTTTTTT.

V is TRBV29-1 and J is TRBJ1-5, with unresolved D. Trimming pared 4 bases from V and 2 bases from J, leaving 9 bases between. CDR3 length: 13 amino acids. CDR1 and CDR2 (germline): SQVTM, ANQGSEA. CDR3 DNA sequence: TGCAGCGTTGTGCCGGAGGGCAATCAGCCCCAGCATTTT. Protein product: CSVVPEGNQPQHF. Using reference TRBV29-1 and TRBJ1-5 for the parts outside the CDR3, the full variable domain is SAVISQKPSRDICQRGTSLTIQCQVDSQVTMMFWYRQQPGQSLTLIATANQGSEATYESGFVIDKFPISRPNLTFSTLTVSNMSPEDSSIYLCSVVPEGNQPQHFGDGTRLSIL.

This chain joins TRBV7-9 and TRBJ2-5; perhaps TRBD1 as D (6 bases). This CDR3 is built from 13 residues. The germline gives CDR1 SEHNR, CDR2 FQNEAQ (reference sequence). V was pared by 3 bases and J by 4 bases, with 9 bases between. CDR3 sequence (DNA): TGTGCCAGCAGCTTGGGCAGGGGAGAGACCCAGTACTTC. Translated, it gives CASSLGRGETQYF.

A few counts support this clone. This chain connects TRBV28 to TRBJ1-5; D possibly corresponds to TRBD1 (5 bases). Germline V gene data show CDR1 as MDHEN and CDR2 as SYDVKM. The V gene lost 5 bases and the J gene lost 7 bases, with 18 bases spanning the gap. This CDR3 contains 15 residues. As DNA, the CDR3 is TGTGCCAGCAGTGGGGGGGGGAGGAAGGACCAGCCCCAGCATTTT. Translation gives CASSGGGRKDQPQHF. Together with reference TRBV28 and TRBJ1-5, the CDR3 gives the full variable domain: DVKVTQSSRYLVKRTGEKVFLECVQDMDHENMFWYRQDPGLGLRLIYFSYDVKMKEKGDIPEGYSVSREKKERFSLILESASTNQTSMYLCASSGGGRKDQPQHFGDGTRLSIL.

The sample holds a few counts of this clone. The V and J genes are TRBV2 and TRBJ1-5; a weak D match, TRBD1 (5 bases). The CDR3 is 13 residues long. Germline CDR1 is SNHLY and CDR2 is FYNNEI. Trimming removed 5 bases from V and 7 bases from J, with 12 bases in between. DNA of the CDR3: TGTGCCAGCAGTCAACCGGGACTACAGCCCCAGCATTTT. Protein product: CASSQPGLQPQHF.

The genes are TRBV28 and TRBJ1-5, with 7 bases fitting TRBD1. The germline V gene encodes CDR1 MDHEN and CDR2 SYDVKM. The CDR3 extends over 14 amino acids. The J segment lost 6 bases and the V segment lost 6 bases, leaving 8 bases of the junction unmatched. The CDR3 DNA reads TGTGCCAGCAGGTACTCAGGGGGATTTCAGCCCCAGCATTTT. It encodes CASRYSGGFQPQHF.

A remark on this clone: Other DNA sequences from this sample encode an identical CDR3 as well. The V call is TRBV18, the J call TRBJ2-7, with D unclear. The CDR3 runs to 14 residues. CDR1 and CDR2 from the germline V gene are KGHSH and LQKENI. V was pared by 6 bases and J by 0 bases, with 12 bases between. The CDR3 loop reads CASSPDISSYEQYF. The DNA for the CDR3 is TGTGCCAGCTCCCCAGACATCTCCTCCTACGAGCAGTACTTC.

The chain uses TRBV28 and TRBJ1-1; D possibly corresponds to TRBD1 (6 bases). There are 12 residues in the CDR3. Germline CDR1 is MDHEN and CDR2 is SYDVKM. Trimming stripped 3 bases from V and 10 bases from J, with 12 bases between. Here the CDR3 DNA reads TGTGCCAGCAGTTTCAGGGGCATCTCAGCTTTCTTT. As protein: CASSFRGISAFF.

This sequence joins TRBV5-1 and TRBJ2-2; the D gene is possibly TRBD1 (6 bases). From germline, CDR1 is SGHRS and CDR2 YFSETQ. This CDR3 comprises 14 residues. The V gene lost 4 bases and the J gene lost 2 bases, with 9 bases spanning the gap. CDR3 nucleotide sequence: TGCGCCAGCAGCACGGGACAAAACACCGGGGAGCTGTTTTTT. Its translation: CASSTGQNTGELFF.

V and J are TRBV2 and TRBJ1-1, with D possibly TRBD1 on 6 matching bases. There are 15 residues in the CDR3. Germline lookup yields CDR1 SNHLY and CDR2 FYNNEI. Trimming took 2 bases from V and 0 from J, leaving 10 bases between them. The CDR3 bases are TGTGCCAGCAGTGAACAGGGGAGTTTGAACACTGAAGCTTTCTTT. Protein product: CASSEQGSLNTEAFF.

The chain carries TRBV4-3 and TRBJ2-1; no clear D. Trimming took 1 base from V and 8 from J, leaving 12 bases between them. The germline gives CDR1 LGHNA, CDR2 YSLEER. The CDR3 is 14 residues long. The DNA for the CDR3 is TGCGCCAGCAGCCAAGTCTGGCCCCAGGATGAGCAGTTCTTC. Amino acids: CASSQVWPQDEQFF.

The V gene is TRBV7-2, the J gene TRBJ1-5; D unclear. The CDR3 contains 15 residues. CDR1 is SGHTA, CDR2 FQGNSA, per germline. V gave up 1 base and J gave up 2 bases, with 9 bases separating them. This CDR3 reads CASSLGSGGNQPQHF. The CDR3 nucleotides are TGTGCCAGCAGCTTAGGCAGTGGTGGCAATCAGCCCCAGCATTTT.

V is TRBV5-8 and J is TRBJ2-2; D might be TRBD2 (5 bases). V was trimmed by 5 bases and J by 5 bases, leaving 16 bases between them. The CDR3 loop spans 15 amino acids. Germline CDR1 SGHTS, CDR2 YDEGEE. The CDR3 region has the DNA TGTGCCAGCAGGATGGTAGGCGGGTGGACCGGGGAGCTGTTTTTT. Residues: CASRMVGGWTGELFF.

To note about this clone: At one boundary the junction diverges from the germline segment, which might be a read error. The V and J genes are TRBV7-7 and TRBJ2-2; unclear D gene. The CDR3 extends over 14 amino acids. CDR1 SSHAT and CDR2 FNYEAQ come from the germline V gene (reference sequence). CDR3: CASSLDMNTGELFF. CDR3 DNA: TGTGCTAGCAGCTTAGACATGAACACCGGGGAGCTGTTTTTT.

V and J are TRBV5-5 and TRBJ2-2; 8 nucleotides align to TRBD2. CDR1 SGHKS and CDR2 YYEKEE come from the germline V gene (reference sequence). Trimming took 2 bases from V and 4 from J; bases not matched to a gene: 7. CDR3 length: 16 amino acids. Here the CDR3 reads CASSFGGGSLTGELFF. The CDR3 coding sequence is TGTGCCAGCAGCTTTGGCGGGGGGTCCCTCACCGGGGAGCTGTTTTTT.

This clone appeared a single time. The V gene is TRBV7-9, the J gene TRBJ1-5, with unresolved D. Germline CDR1 reads SEHNR; CDR2 reads FQNEAQ (reference sequence). V was pared by 1 base and J by 0 bases, with 7 bases between. This CDR3 is built from 15 residues. The CDR3 region has the DNA TGTGCCAGCAGCTTAGGAGGTTATAGCAATCAGCCCCAGCATTTT. It encodes CASSLGGYSNQPQHF.

This chain uses TRBV27 with TRBJ2-2; D possibly corresponds to TRBD2 (6 bases). Germline assignment: CDR1 MNHEY and CDR2 SMNVEV (reference sequence). Trimming took 9 bases from V and 5 from J, leaving 19 bases between them. The CDR3 is made up of 15 amino acids. CDR3 protein: CASRAGSGVTGELFF. CDR3 nucleotide sequence: TGTGCCAGTCGGGCGGGTAGCGGCGTGACCGGGGAGCTGTTTTTT.

The chain employs TRBV11-2 and TRBJ1-1, with D unclear. The CDR3 sequence is 15 residues long. V gave up 1 base and J gave up 1 base, with 10 bases separating them. The germline gives CDR1 SGHAT, CDR2 FQNNGV. The CDR3: CASSLGALGNTEAFF. Written as DNA, the CDR3 is TGTGCCAGCAGCTTAGGGGCCCTGGGGAACACTGAAGCTTTCTTT.

The genes are TRBV7-9 and TRBJ1-6; tentative D call: TRBD1 (5 bases). This CDR3 is 16 amino acids long. The germline V gene has CDR1 SEHNR and CDR2 FQNEAQ (reference sequence). Trimming shortened V by 6 bases and J by 5 bases, and 17 bases separated the two germline ends. This CDR3 reads CASRPSGADNNSPLHF. CDR3 nucleotides: TGTGCCAGCAGACCTTCTGGGGCAGACAATAATTCACCCCTCCACTTT.

This clone was recorded a few times. This chain links TRBV19 with TRBJ1-2; 9 bases are shared with TRBD1. The CDR3 covers 14 residues. Trimming cost V 5 bases and J 8 bases; bases outside gene matches: 9. CDR1 and CDR2 (germline): LNHDA, SQIVND (reference sequence). Here the CDR3 DNA reads TGTGCCAGTAGTCCGGGACAGGGCGGGCAAGGCTACACCTTC. Translating gives CASSPGQGGQGYTF.

The chain couples TRBV19 to TRBJ1-5, with D maybe TRBD1 (5 bases). V was trimmed by 5 bases and J by 3 bases, leaving 11 bases between them. Germline-derived CDR1 and CDR2 are LNHDA and SQIVND (reference sequence). The CDR3 is made up of 14 amino acids. The DNA for the CDR3 is TGTGCCAGTAGTGAACAGGCTTCCAATCAGCCCCAGCATTTT. Translation: CASSEQASNQPQHF.